This record looks at one TCR beta chain sequence and its context. It has no known antigen specificity. Per-base qualities were not stored, and no clone one base away is much larger. The germline V gene encodes CDR1 KGHSH and CDR2 LQKENI. The CDR3 covers 14 residues, taking in both the cysteine and the phenylalanine. Kept here is only the CDR3 DNA, which spans 42 bases and is read in frame from base 1. Germline trimming: 6 bases from V, 3 bases from J; junction bases outside gene matches: 5. Library prep was done by the immunoSEQ multiplex PCR assay. Concerning the study's data processing: During preprocessing, nonproductive sequences were discarded, as were any CDR3s that did not begin with C, did not end with F or W, or were shorter than 7 amino acids. Antigen-specific clonotypes were called with the MANAFEST web app on the basis of expansion relative to the reference and to other culture wells. A clone counted as positive if significantly expanded in 2 of 3 replicate wells versus the reference culture at FDR below 0.05. For a clone to be considered positive, significant expansion relative to all other tandem wells and an odds ratio above 5 were also required. CDR3 homology was measured as pairwise Levenshtein distance, computed with the stringdist R package after trimming three terminal residues from each end. The immuneACCESS repertoire file appears here via TCRdb, limited to in-frame rearrangements. These files lack a portion of the clones; in checked studies, under half of the deficit traces to unresolved V genes, and the cause of the others is not known. V and J calls and clone size follow that table, whereas D and trimming were derived from the DNA. Across this sample there are under 20,000 clones, with roughly 82% seen only once. The ten most abundant clones make up about 33% of the sample.

This entry belongs to a study of CD4 T cells in relation to SARS-CoV-2 and coronaviruses (dated by TCRdb to about 2021). General notes on the study: In the ViraFEST assay, PBMCs were grown with antigen for nine to eleven days, and TCR beta CDR3s were then sequenced to identify antigen-specific clonal expansions. An HIV-1 Nef peptide pool or a no-peptide culture served as the negative reference condition. HLA restriction was mapped for shared crossreactive spike epitopes using patient-derived lymphoblastoid cell lines. Memory CD4+ T cell crossreactivity between SARS-CoV-2 and common cold coronavirus spike proteins was assessed at the TCR clonotype level in the study. The Adaptive Biotechnologies TCR-sequencing kit was used for samples from a few pre-COVID donors and for the naive versus memory experiments, whereas the other data were Illumina-based. For other donors in the study, expansion assays were sequenced with a different, Illumina-based TCR-beta assay.

CD4+ T cells from unexposed donors were collected before the COVID-19 pandemic (2011-2018). The EasySep CD4+ T cell isolation kit was used to isolate CD4+ T cells once the cultures had run for about 11 days. As far as cell numbers permitted, CD4+ T cells from unexposed donors were tested for reactivity against SARS-CoV-2 S and N as well as four spike pools from common cold coronaviruses. PBMCs were cultured at about 1.9 million per well in IMDM supplemented with roughly 5% human AB serum and about 9 IU/ml IL-2. Half of the culture medium was replaced with fresh IL-2-containing medium on days 3 and 7. Each peptide culture condition was generally run in triplicate replicate wells. The leukapheresis product for the unexposed donors was obtained through commercial purchase. Ficoll-Paque PLUS gradient centrifugation was used to isolate PBMCs from leukapheresis product or whole blood. The PBMCs went either fresh into the expansion assay or into cryopreservation at -140 degrees C. The QIAamp Micro DNA Kit was used to extract genomic DNA from the CD4+ T cells.

The paper as a whole reports these results and caveats: Significantly weaker SARS-CoV-2-driven expansion was shown by crossreactive clones than by monoreactive clones, consistent with antigenic imprinting. Crossreactivity analysis was centred on spike protein, so crossreactivity against other viral proteins was not assessed. The study was limited by small numbers of patients and tested TCRs. Around two thirds of donors had memory CD4+ clonotypes that crossrecognized SARS-CoV-2 and at least one common cold coronavirus spike. Because no donor provided both pre-pandemic and post-infection samples, tracing the source of pre-existing responses was limited.

The sequencing input was CD4+ T cells from PBMCs, cultured in vitro. The chain is encoded by TRBV18 joined to TRBJ2-7; 10 bases in between match TRBD1. This TCR was recovered from a human donor in good health. For the CDR3, the sequence is CASSQWTGGYEQYF. The DNA sequence is TGTGCCAGCTCGCAATGGACAGGGGGCTACGAGCAGTACTTC.